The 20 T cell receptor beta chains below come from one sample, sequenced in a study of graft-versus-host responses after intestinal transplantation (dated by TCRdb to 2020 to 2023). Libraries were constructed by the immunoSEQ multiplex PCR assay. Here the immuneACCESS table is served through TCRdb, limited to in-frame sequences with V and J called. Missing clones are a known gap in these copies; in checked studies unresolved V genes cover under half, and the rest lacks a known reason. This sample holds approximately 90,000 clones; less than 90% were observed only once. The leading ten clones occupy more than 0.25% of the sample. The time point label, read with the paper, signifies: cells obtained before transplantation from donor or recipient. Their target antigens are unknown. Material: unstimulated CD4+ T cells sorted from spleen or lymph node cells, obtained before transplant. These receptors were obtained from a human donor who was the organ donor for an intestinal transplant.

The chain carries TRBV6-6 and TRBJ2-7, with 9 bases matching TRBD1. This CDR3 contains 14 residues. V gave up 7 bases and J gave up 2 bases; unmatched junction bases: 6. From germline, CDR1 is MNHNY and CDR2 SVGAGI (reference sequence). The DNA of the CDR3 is TGTGCCAGCACTGGGACAGGGAGGGCCTACGAGCAGTACTTC. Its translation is CASTGTGRAYEQYF.

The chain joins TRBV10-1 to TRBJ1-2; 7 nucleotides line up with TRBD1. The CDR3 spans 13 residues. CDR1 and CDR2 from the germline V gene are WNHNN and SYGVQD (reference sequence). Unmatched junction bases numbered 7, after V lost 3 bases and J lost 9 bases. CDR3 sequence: CASSDLTGKRYTF. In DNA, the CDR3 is TGCGCCAGCAGTGACCTGACAGGGAAGCGCTACACCTTC.

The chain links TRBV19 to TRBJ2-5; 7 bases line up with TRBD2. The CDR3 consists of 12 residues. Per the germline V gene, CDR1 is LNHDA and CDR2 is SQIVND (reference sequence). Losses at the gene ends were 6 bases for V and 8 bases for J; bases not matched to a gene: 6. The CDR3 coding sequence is TGTGCCAGTAGAGGGACTACCCCTACCCAGTACTTC. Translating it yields CASRGTTPTQYF. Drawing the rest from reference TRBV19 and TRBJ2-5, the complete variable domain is DGGITQSPKYLFRKEGQNVTLSCEQNLNHDAMYWYRQDPGQGLRLIYYSQIVNDFQKGDIAEGYSVSREKKESFPLTVTSAQKNPTAFYLCASRGTTPTQYFGPGTRLLVL.

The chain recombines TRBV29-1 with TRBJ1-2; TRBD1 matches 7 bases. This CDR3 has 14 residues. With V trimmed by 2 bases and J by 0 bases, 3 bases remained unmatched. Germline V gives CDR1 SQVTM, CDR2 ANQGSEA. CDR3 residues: CSVEWDRTNYGYTF. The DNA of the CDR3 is TGCAGCGTTGAATGGGACAGAACTAACTATGGCTACACCTTC. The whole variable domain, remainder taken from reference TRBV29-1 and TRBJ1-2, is SAVISQKPSRDICQRGTSLTIQCQVDSQVTMMFWYRQQPGQSLTLIATANQGSEATYESGFVIDKFPISRPNLTFSTLTVSNMSPEDSSIYLCSVEWDRTNYGYTFGSGTRLTVV.

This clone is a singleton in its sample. The DNA for the CDR3 is TGTGCTAGTGGTTTCGGTCATCCCTCCCGACACTACGAGCAGTACTTC. This sequence encodes CASGFGHPSRHYEQYF. The V call is TRBV12-5, the J call TRBJ2-7; D gene ambiguous. The CDR3 length is 16 residues. V gave up 3 bases and J gave up 3 bases, with 18 bases separating them. CDR1 is LGHNT, CDR2 FRNRAP, per germline.

The chain's CDR3 is CASSSGLSYEQYF. The CDR3 nucleotides read TGTGCCAGCAGTTCTGGACTATCCTACGAGCAGTACTTC. The chain recombines TRBV28 with TRBJ2-7; D may be TRBD2 (6 bases). The CDR3 spans 13 residues. V lost 4 bases and J lost 1, with 8 bases in between. Germline loops: CDR1 MDHEN, CDR2 SYDVKM.

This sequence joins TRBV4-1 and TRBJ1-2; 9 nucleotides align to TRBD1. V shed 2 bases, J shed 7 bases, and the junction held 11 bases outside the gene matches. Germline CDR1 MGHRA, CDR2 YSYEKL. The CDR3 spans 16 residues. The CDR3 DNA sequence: TGCGCCAGCAGCCAATCAGAGGGACAGGGAGCGTTTGGCTACACCTTC. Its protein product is CASSQSEGQGAFGYTF.

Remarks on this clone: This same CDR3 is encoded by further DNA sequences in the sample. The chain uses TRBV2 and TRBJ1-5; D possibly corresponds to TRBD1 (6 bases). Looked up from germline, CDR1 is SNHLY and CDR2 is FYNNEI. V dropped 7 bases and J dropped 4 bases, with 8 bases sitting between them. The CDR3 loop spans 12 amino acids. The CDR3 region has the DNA TGTGCCAGCAACAGGGCTAATCAGCCCCAGCATTTT. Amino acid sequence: CASNRANQPQHF.

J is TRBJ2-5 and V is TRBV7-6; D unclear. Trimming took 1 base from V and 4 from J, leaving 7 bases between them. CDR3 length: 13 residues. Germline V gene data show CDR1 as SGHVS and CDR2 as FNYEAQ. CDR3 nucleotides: TGTGCCAGCAGCTTAGATTGGAGAGAGACCCAGTACTTC. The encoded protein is CASSLDWRETQYF.

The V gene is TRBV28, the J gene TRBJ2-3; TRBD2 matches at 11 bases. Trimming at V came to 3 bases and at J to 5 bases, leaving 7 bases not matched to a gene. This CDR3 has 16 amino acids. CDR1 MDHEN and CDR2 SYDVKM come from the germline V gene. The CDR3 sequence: CASSLTSGVDRDTQYF. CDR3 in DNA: TGTGCCAGCAGTTTGACTAGCGGGGTAGACAGAGATACGCAGTATTTT.

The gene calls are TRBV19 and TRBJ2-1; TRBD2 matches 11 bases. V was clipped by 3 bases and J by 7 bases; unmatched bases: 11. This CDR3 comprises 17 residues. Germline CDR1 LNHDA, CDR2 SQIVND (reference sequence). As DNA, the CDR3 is TGTGCCAGTAGTATTTTAGGGGGACTAGCGGTCAGGAATGAGCAGTTCTTC. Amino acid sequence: CASSILGGLAVRNEQFF.

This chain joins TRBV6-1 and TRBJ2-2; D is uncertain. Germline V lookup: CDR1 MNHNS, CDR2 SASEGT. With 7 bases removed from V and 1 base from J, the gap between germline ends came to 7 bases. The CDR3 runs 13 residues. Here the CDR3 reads CASTRQNTGELFF. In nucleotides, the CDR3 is TGTGCCAGCACTCGACAGAACACCGGGGAGCTGTTTTTT.

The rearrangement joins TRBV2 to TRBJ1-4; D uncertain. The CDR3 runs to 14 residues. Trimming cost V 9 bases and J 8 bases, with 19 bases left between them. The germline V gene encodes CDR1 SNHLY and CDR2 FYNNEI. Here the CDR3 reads CASSLGSQREKLFF. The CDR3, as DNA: TGTGCCAGTAGCCTAGGCTCCCAGAGGGAAAAACTGTTTTTT.

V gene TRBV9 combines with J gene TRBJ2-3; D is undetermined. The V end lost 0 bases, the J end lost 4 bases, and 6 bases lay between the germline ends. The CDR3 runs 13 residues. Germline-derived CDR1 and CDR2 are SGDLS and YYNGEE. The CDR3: CASSVATADTQYF. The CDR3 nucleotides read TGTGCCAGCAGCGTAGCTACGGCAGATACGCAGTATTTT.

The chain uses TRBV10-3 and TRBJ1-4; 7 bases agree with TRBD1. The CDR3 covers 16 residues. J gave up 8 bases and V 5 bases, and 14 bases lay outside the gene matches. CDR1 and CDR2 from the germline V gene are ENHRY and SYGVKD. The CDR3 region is CAISRQGVSLGEKLFF. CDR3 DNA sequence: TGTGCCATCAGTAGACAGGGAGTCAGCTTGGGAGAAAAACTGTTTTTT.

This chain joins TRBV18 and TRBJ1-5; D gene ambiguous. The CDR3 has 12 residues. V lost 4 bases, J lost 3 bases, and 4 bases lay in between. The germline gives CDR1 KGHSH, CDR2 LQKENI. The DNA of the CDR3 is TGTGCCAGCTCACACAACAATCAGCCCCAGCATTTT. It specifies CASSHNNQPQHF.

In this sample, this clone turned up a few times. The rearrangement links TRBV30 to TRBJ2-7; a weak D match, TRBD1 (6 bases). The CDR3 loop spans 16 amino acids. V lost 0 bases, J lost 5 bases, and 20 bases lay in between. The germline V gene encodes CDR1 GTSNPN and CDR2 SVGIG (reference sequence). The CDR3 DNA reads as TGTGCCTGGAGTGTACAAGGGAATTCAGGGGTCCACGAGCAGTACTTC. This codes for CAWSVQGNSGVHEQYF.

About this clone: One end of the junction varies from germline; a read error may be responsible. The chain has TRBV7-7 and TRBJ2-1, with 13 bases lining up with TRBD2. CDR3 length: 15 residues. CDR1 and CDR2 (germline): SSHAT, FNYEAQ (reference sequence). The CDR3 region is CASSPTSGRATEQFF. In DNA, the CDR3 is TGTGCTAGCAGCCCAACTAGCGGGAGGGCCACTGAGCAGTTCTTC. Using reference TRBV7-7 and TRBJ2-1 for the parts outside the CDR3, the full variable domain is GAGVSQSPRYKVTKRGQDVTLRCDPISSHATLYWYQQALGQGPEFLTYFNYEAQPDKSGLPSDRFSAERPEGSISTLTIQRTEQRDSAMYRCASSPTSGRATEQFFGPGTRLTVL.

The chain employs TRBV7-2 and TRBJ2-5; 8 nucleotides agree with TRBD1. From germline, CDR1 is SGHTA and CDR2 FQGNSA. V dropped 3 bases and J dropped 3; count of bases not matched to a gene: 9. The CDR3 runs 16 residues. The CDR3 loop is CASSFRPGQGKETQYF. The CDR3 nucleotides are TGTGCCAGCAGCTTCCGCCCTGGACAGGGCAAAGAGACCCAGTACTTC.

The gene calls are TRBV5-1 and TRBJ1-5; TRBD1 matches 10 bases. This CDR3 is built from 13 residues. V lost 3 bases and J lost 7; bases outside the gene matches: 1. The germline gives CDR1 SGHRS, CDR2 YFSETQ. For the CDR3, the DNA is TGCGCCAGCAGCTGGGGACAGGGGCAGCCCCAGCATTTT. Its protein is CASSWGQGQPQHF.